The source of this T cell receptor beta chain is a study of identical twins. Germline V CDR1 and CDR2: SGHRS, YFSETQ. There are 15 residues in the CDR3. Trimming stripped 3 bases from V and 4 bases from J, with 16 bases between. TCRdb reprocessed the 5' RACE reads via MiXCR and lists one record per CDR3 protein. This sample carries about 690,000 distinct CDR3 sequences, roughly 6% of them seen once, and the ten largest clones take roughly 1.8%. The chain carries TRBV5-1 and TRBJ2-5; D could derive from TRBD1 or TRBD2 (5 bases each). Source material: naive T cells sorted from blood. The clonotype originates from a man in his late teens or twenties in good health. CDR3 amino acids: CASSSGTSIAETQYF. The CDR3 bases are TGCGCCAGCAGCTCCGGGACCTCGATAGCAGAGACCCAGTACTTC.